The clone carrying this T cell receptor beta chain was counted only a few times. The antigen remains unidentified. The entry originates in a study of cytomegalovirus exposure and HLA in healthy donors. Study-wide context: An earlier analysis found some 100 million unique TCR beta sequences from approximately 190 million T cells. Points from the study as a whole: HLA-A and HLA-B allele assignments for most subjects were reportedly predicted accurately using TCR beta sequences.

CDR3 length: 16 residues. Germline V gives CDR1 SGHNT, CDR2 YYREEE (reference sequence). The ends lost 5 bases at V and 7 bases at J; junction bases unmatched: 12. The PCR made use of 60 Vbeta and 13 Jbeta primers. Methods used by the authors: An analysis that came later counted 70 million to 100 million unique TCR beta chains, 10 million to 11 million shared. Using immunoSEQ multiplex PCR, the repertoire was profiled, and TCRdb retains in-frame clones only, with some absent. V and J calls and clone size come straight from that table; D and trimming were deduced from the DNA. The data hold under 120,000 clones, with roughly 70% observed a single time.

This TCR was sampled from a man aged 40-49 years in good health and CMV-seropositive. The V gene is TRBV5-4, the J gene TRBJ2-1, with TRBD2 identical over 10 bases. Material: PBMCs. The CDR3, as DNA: TGTGCCAGCAGTCGAAAAGCGGGAGGGCCGCGAAATGAGCAGTTCTTC. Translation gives CASSRKAGGPRNEQFF.